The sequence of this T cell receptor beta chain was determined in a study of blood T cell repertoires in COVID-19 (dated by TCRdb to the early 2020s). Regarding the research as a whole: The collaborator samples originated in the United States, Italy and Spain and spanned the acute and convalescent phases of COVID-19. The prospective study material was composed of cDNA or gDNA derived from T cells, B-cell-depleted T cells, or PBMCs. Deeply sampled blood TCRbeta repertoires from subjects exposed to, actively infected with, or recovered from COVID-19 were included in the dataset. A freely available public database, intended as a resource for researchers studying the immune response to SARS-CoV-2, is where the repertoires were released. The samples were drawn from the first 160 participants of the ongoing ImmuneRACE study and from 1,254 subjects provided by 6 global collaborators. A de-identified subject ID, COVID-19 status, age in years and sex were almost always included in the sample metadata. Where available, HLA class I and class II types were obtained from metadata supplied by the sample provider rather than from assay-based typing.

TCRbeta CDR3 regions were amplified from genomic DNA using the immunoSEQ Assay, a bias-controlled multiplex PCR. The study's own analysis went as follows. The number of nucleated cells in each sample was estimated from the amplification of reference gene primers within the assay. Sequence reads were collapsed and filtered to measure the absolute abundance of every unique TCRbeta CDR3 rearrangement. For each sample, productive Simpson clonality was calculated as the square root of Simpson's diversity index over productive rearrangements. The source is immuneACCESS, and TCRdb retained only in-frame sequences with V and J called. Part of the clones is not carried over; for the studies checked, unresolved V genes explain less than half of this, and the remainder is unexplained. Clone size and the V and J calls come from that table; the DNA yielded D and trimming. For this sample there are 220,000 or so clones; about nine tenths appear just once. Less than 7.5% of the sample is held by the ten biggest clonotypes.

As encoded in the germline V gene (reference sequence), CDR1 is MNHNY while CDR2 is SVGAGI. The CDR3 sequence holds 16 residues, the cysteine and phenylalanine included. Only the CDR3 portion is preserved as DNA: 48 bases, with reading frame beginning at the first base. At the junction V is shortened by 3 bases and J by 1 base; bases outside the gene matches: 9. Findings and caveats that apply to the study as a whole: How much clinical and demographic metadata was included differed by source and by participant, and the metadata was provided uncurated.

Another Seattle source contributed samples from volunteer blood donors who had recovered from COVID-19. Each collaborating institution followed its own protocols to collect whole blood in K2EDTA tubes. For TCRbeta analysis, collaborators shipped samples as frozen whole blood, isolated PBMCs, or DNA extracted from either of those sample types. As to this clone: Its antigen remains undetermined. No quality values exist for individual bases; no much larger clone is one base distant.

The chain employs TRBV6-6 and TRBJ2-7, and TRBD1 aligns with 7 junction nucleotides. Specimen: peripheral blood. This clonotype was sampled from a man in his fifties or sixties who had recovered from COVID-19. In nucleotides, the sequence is TGTGCCAGCAGTTATAAGAGGGGGCCAAGGTCCTACGAGCAGTACTTC. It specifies CASSYKRGPRSYEQYF.